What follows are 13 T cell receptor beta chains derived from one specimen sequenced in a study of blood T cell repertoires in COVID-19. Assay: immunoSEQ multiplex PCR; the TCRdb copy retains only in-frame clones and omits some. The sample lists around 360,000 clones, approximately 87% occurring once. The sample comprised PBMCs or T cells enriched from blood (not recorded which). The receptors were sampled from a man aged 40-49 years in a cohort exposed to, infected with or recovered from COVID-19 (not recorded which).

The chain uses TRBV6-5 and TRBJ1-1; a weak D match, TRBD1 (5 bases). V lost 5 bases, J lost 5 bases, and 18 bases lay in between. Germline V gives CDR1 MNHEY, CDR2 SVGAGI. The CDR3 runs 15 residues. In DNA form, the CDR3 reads TGTGCCAGCAGTAAGACGGGGACTCGGGGGACTGAAGCTTTCTTT. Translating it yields CASSKTGTRGTEAFF.

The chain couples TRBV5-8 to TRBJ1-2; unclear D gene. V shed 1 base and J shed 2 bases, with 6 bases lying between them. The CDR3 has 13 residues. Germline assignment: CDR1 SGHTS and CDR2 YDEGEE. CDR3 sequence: CASSLTRNYGYTF. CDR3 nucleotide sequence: TGTGCCAGCAGCTTGACGCGGAACTATGGCTACACCTTC.

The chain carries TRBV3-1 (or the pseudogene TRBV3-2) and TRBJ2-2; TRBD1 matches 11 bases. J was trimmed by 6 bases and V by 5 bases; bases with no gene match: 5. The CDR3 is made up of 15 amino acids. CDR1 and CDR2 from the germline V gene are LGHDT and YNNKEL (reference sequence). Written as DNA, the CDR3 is TGTGCCAGCAGCACGGGACAGGGGGTGGCCGGGGAGCTGTTTTTT. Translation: CASSTGQGVAGELFF.

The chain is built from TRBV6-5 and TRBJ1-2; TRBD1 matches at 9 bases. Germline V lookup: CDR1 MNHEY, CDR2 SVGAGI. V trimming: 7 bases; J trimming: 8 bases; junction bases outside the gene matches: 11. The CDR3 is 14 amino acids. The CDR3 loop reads CASTKGRQGEGYTF. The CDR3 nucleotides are TGTGCCAGCACCAAAGGTCGACAGGGGGAAGGCTACACCTTC.

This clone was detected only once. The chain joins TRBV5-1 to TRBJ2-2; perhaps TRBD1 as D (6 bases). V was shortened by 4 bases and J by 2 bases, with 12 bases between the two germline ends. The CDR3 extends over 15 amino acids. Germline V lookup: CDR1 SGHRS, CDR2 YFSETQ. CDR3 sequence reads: CASSARQANTGELFF. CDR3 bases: TGCGCCAGCAGCGCAAGACAGGCCAACACCGGGGAGCTGTTTTTT. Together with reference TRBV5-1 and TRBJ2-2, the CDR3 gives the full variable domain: KAGVTQTPRYLIKTRGQQVTLSCSPISGHRSVSWYQQTPGQGLQFLFEYFSETQRNKGNFPGRFSGRQFSNSRSEMNVSTLELGDSALYLCASSARQANTGELFFGEGSRLTVL.

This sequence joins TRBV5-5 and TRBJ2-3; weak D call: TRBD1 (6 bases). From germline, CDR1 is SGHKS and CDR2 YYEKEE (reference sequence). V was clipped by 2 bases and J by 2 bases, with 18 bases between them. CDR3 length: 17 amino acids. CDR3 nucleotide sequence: TGTGCCAGCAGCTTAGGAGGTGGGGGCAGAACCACAGATACGCAGTATTTT. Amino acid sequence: CASSLGGGGRTTDTQYF.

The CDR3 reads CASRQGNSPLHF. In nucleotides, the CDR3 is TGTGCCAGCCGACAGGGGAATTCACCCCTCCACTTT. The genes are TRBV10-3 and TRBJ1-6; 8 bases agree with TRBD1. The CDR3 runs to 12 residues. V gave up 10 bases and J gave up 7 bases; unmatched junction bases: 3. Germline values: CDR1 ENHRY, CDR2 SYGVKD.

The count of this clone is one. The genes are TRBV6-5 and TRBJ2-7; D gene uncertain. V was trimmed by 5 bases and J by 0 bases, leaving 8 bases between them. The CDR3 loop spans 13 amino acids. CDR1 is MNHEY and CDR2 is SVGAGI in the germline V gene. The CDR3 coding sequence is TGTGCCAGCAGTACCCCGGGCTCCTACGAGCAGTACTTC. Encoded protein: CASSTPGSYEQYF.

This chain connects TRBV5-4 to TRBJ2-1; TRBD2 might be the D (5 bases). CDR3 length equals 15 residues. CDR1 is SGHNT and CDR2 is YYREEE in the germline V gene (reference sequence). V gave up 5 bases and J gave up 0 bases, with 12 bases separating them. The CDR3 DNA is TGTGCCAGCAGTACGGACTCCAGCTCCTACAATGAGCAGTTCTTC. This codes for CASSTDSSSYNEQFF. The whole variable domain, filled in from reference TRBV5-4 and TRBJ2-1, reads ETGVTQSPTHLIKTRGQQVTLRCSSQSGHNTVSWYQQALGQGPQFIFQYYREEENGRGNFPPRFSGLQFPNYSSELNVNALELDDSALYLCASSTDSSSYNEQFFGPGTRLTVL.

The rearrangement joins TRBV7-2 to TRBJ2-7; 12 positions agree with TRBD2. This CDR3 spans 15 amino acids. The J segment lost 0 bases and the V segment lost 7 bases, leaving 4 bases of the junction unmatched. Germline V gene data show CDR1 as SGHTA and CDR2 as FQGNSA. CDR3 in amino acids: CASMMTSGSSYEQYF. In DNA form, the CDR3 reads TGTGCCAGCATGATGACTAGCGGGAGCTCCTACGAGCAGTACTTC.

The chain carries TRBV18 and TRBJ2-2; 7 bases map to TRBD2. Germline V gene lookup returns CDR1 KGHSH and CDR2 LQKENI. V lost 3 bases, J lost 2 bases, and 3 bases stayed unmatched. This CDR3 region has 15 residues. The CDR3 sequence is CASSPRESNTGELFF. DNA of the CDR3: TGTGCCAGCTCACCGCGGGAGTCTAACACCGGGGAGCTGTTTTTT.

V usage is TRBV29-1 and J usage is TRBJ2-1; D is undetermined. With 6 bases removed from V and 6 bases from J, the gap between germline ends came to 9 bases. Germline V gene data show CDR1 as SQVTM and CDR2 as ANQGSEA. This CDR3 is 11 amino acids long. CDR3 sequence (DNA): TGCAGCGTCTCTGGGCCCAATGAGCAGTTCTTC. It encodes CSVSGPNEQFF.

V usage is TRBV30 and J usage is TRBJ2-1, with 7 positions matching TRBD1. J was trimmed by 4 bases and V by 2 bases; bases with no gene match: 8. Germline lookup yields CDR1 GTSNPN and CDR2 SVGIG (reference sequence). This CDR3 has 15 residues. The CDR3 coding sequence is TGTGCCTGGAGTCAGAAGGGGGCGGGTTACAATGAGCAGTTCTTC. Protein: CAWSQKGAGYNEQFF.